A selection of T cell receptor beta chains follows, all from one sample in a study of cytomegalovirus exposure and HLA in healthy donors. Sequencing used immunoSEQ multiplex PCR; TCRdb keeps in-frame clones, though not all of them. The sample holds about 160,000 clones, roughly 80% seen once. Material for sequencing was PBMCs. These receptors originate from a boy between 2 and 10 years old in good health and CMV-seronegative. Both conserved end residues are part of each CDR3. A D gene is named only where the DNA matches it firmly. Some rows have no size entry. The others give once, few or many, or a class for an expanded clone.

d_gene: TRBD2; abundance: -; v_gene: TRBV30; j_gene: TRBJ2-2; len: 17; CDR3nt: TGTGCCTGGAGTGGGGCACAGGGACTAGCGGGGGCCGGGGAGCTGTTTTTT; CDR3aa: CAWSGAQGLAGAGELFF
d_gene: -; abundance: few; v_gene: TRBV18; j_gene: TRBJ1-1; len: 15; CDR3nt: TGTGCCAGCTCACCACTTAGGACAGTTAACACTGAAGCTTTCTTT; CDR3aa: CASSPLRTVNTEAFF
d_gene: TRBD1; abundance: -; v_gene: TRBV7-3; j_gene: TRBJ2-1; len: 15; CDR3nt: TGTGCCAGCAGCTCATCGGGACAGGTTCACAATGAGCAGTTCTTC; CDR3aa: CASSSSGQVHNEQFF
d_gene: -; abundance: -; v_gene: TRBV1; j_gene: TRBJ1-1; len: 15; CDR3nt: TGCACCAGCAGCCAACGAACTCCCCCTGATCCTGAAGCTTTCTTT; CDR3aa: CTSSQRTPPDPEAFF
d_gene: -; abundance: -; v_gene: TRBV27; j_gene: TRBJ2-4; len: 15; CDR3nt: TGTGCCAGCAGTTTGGCGGGACAGACCAAAAACATTCAGTACTTC; CDR3aa: CASSLAGQTKNIQYF
d_gene: TRBD1; abundance: -; v_gene: TRBV19; j_gene: TRBJ2-3; len: 15; CDR3nt: TGTGCCAGTAGGAGACAGGGGGCGCCTCCAGATACGCAGTATTTT; CDR3aa: CASRRQGAPPDTQYF
d_gene: -; abundance: -; v_gene: TRBV10-1; j_gene: TRBJ2-7; len: 11; CDR3nt: TGCGCCAGCAGTCCAGGGAACGAGCAGTACTTC; CDR3aa: CASSPGNEQYF
d_gene: -; abundance: -; v_gene: TRBV11-2; j_gene: TRBJ2-3; len: 17; CDR3nt: TGTGCCAGCAGCTCCCTTGCGGGTCCTAGACGCACAGATACGCAGTATTTT; CDR3aa: CASSSLAGPRRTDTQYF
d_gene: TRBD2; abundance: -; v_gene: TRBV23-1; j_gene: TRBJ2-1; len: 15; CDR3nt: TGCGCCAGCCGCGGACTAGCGGGCTCCTACAATGAGCAGTTCTTC; CDR3aa: CASRGLAGSYNEQFF
d_gene: TRBD1; abundance: once; v_gene: TRBV6-5; j_gene: TRBJ1-2; len: 14; CDR3nt: TGTGCCAGCAGTTTACTGACAGGGAACTATGGCTACACCTTC; CDR3aa: CASSLLTGNYGYTF
d_gene: -; abundance: once; v_gene: TRBV25-1; j_gene: TRBJ2-6; len: 16; CDR3nt: TGTGCCAGCAGTGATGGACACATCTCTGGGGCCAACGTCCTGACTTTC; CDR3aa: CASSDGHISGANVLTF
d_gene: TRBD2; abundance: -; v_gene: TRBV7-3; j_gene: TRBJ2-3; len: 14; CDR3nt: TGTGCCAGCAGCTCTAGCGGCCGCACAGATACGCAGTATTTT; CDR3aa: CASSSSGRTDTQYF
d_gene: TRBD1; abundance: -; v_gene: TRBV23-1; j_gene: TRBJ2-3; len: 17; CDR3nt: TGCGCCAGCAGTCAATCGCTCCAGGGGGCGAGCACAGATACGCAGTATTTT; CDR3aa: CASSQSLQGASTDTQYF
d_gene: -; abundance: -; v_gene: TRBV6-1; j_gene: TRBJ2-7; len: 13; CDR3nt: TGTGCCAGCAGTAAGACAGGCTCCTACGAGCAGTACTTC; CDR3aa: CASSKTGSYEQYF